Sequencing of this T cell receptor (beta chain) was carried out in a study of blood T cells in healthy people across ages. With 6 bases clipped from V and 4 bases from J, the junction kept 3 bases outside the gene matches. Germline V gene lookup returns CDR1 SQVTM and CDR2 ANQGSEA. The CDR3 has 13 residues. Alongside a J-beta primer mix, a sample-barcoded 5' primer served in a second PCR lasting roughly 7 to 12 cycles. MiXCR was run by TCRdb on the 5' RACE reads, yielding one entry per CDR3 protein. The sample lists 800,000 or so distinct CDR3 sequences, roughly 60% seen once, with 28% in the top ten. The sample holds a few counts of this clonotype.

This rearrangement joins TRBV29-1 to TRBJ2-4; 10 bases line up with TRBD1. The clonotype comes from a man under 40 in good health. The specimen sequenced was blood. The CDR3 nucleotides read TGCAGCGTCCCGGGACAGGGGAAAAACATTCAGTACTTC. It codes for CSVPGQGKNIQYF.